The 3 T cell receptor beta chains below were found in one sample sequenced in a study of blood T cell repertoires in COVID-19. Here immunoSEQ multiplex PCR was the method, and the copy in TCRdb shows in-frame clones only, minus some. The sample records just under 350,000 clones, around four fifths being singletons. Sequenced sample: peripheral blood. The receptors here all came from a man aged 25 to 40 with active or convalescent COVID-19.

The chain recombines TRBV9 with TRBJ1-2; 7 positions agree with TRBD1. The J segment lost 4 bases and the V segment lost 3 bases, leaving 6 bases of the junction unmatched. The CDR3 is made up of 14 amino acids. CDR1 and CDR2 from the germline V gene are SGDLS and YYNGEE. CDR3 amino acids: CASSATGDTYGYTF. CDR3 bases: TGTGCCAGCAGCGCCACAGGGGATACCTATGGCTACACCTTC.

The V call is TRBV7-3, the J call TRBJ1-1, with 9 bases that match TRBD1. The length of the CDR3 is 14 residues. The V and J ends lost 2 bases and 4 bases, in that order; junction bases with no gene match: 2. CDR1 and CDR2 (germline): SGHTA, FQGTGA. The CDR3 nucleotides are TGTGCCAGCAGCTTAGGACAGGGGAGCACTGAAGCTTTCTTT. Translation: CASSLGQGSTEAFF.

CDR3 nucleotides: TGTGCCAGCAGCTTTCGGACAGGCGGTAGCAATCAGCCCCAGCATTTT. Translation gives CASSFRTGGSNQPQHF. The chain has TRBV7-8 and TRBJ1-5, with TRBD1 matching over 7 bases. Trimming took 3 bases from V and 0 from J; bases not matched to a gene: 5. The CDR3 consists of 16 residues. The V gene's germline CDR1 is SGHVS and CDR2 FQNEAQ.